These T cell receptor beta chains were read from a single sample in a study of neoadjuvant anti-PD-1 for oral cavity cancer. Here immunoSEQ multiplex PCR was the method, and the copy in TCRdb shows in-frame clones only, minus some. Among around 30,000 clones listed, about 87% were seen once. Specimen: PBMCs, collected before nivolumab (anti-PD-1) treatment. The origin of the receptors is a person between 40 and 85 years old with oral cavity squamous cell carcinoma. Both conserved end residues are part of each CDR3. A D gene is named only where the DNA matches it firmly. Only some rows state a clone size, as once, few, many or a class for expanded clones.

TRBJ1-2	.	.	15	TRBV5-6	CASSSQGIERYGYTF	TGTGCCAGCAGCTCCCAGGGAATTGAGCGCTATGGCTACACCTTC
TRBJ2-7	.	.	14	TRBV5-3	CARSLTGKGNEQYF	TGTGCCAGAAGCTTGACAGGGAAGGGGAACGAGCAGTACTTC
TRBJ1-1	TRBD1	once	13	TRBV7-2	CASRGGVNTEAFF	TGTGCCAGCAGAGGGGGCGTAAACACTGAAGCTTTCTTT
TRBJ2-3	.	.	14	TRBV9	CASSVGGAEDTQYF	TGTGCCAGCAGCGTAGGAGGGGCCGAGGATACGCAGTATTTT
TRBJ2-3	TRBD2	.	16	TRBV7-7	CASSLERGAPTDTQYF	TGTGCCAGCAGCTTAGAGCGGGGGGCGCCGACAGATACGCAGTATTTT
TRBJ1-2	.	few	12	TRBV18	CASSPDRGGYTF	TGTGCCAGCTCACCGGACCGCGGAGGCTACACCTTC
TRBJ2-1	TRBD2	.	16	TRBV9	CASSTYLAVSYNEQFF	TGTGCCAGCAGCACCTACCTAGCGGTATCCTACAATGAGCAGTTCTTC
TRBJ1-1	.	once	15	TRBV9	CASSVANTLNTEAFF	TGTGCCAGCAGCGTAGCTAACACCTTGAACACTGAAGCTTTCTTT
TRBJ1-1	TRBD1	.	16	TRBV5-1	CASSPGTGRTNTEAFF	TGCGCCAGCAGCCCCGGGACAGGGAGAACGAACACTGAAGCTTTCTTT
TRBJ2-1	TRBD2	.	15	TRBV5-1	CASSLAGDSYNEQFF	TGCGCCAGCAGTCTAGCGGGGGACTCCTACAATGAGCAGTTCTTC
TRBJ1-2	.	few	14	TRBV28	CASSFWADGFSYTF	TGTGCCAGCAGTTTCTGGGCAGATGGTTTCAGCTACACCTTC
TRBJ2-3	.	.	11	TRBV29-1	CSVGRTDTQYF	TGCAGCGTCGGGCGGACAGATACGCAGTATTTT
TRBJ1-3	TRBD1	.	14	TRBV19	CASSPTGDGNTIYF	TGTGCCAGTAGCCCCACAGGGGACGGAAACACCATATATTTT
TRBJ1-1	.	.	12	TRBV2	CASRTGSPEAFF	TGTGCCAGCAGAACAGGGAGCCCTGAAGCTTTCTTT
TRBJ2-5	.	.	13	TRBV11-2	CASSFRGEETQYF	TGTGCCAGCAGCTTCAGGGGTGAGGAGACCCAGTACTTC
TRBJ2-1	.	once	13	TRBV7-2	CASSLGTNNEQFF	TGTGCCAGCAGCTTAGGGACTAACAATGAGCAGTTCTTC
TRBJ1-2	.	.	15	TRBV2	CASSVGRTTNYGYTF	TGTGCCAGCAGTGTTGGACGGACTACTAACTATGGCTACACCTTC
TRBJ1-2	.	.	14	TRBV15	CATSGCGKTYGYTF	TGTGCCACCAGCGGGTGTGGAAAGACCTATGGCTACACCTTC
TRBJ1-6	.	.	15	TRBV19	CASSIDRRGDSPLHF	TGTGCCAGTAGTATAGATCGGAGGGGGGATTCACCCCTCCACTTT
TRBJ1-1	.	.	13	TRBV7-2	CASSLEGSTEAFF	TGTGCCAGCAGCTTAGAAGGGTCCACTGAAGCTTTCTTT
TRBJ2-5	TRBD2	.	14	TRBV7-6	CASSPRDYRETQYF	TGTGCCAGCAGCCCCCGGGACTACCGTGAGACCCAGTACTTC
TRBJ1-2	TRBD1	.	18	TRBV5-5	CASSFTGGLMGELYGYTF	TGTGCCAGCAGCTTTACAGGGGGCCTTATGGGAGAACTATATGGCTACACCTTC
TRBJ2-7	.	.	13	TRBV11-2	CASSTGTPWEQYF	TGTGCCAGCAGCACGGGGACTCCCTGGGAGCAGTACTTC
TRBJ2-7	.	.	13	TRBV6-1	CASSDAETYEQYF	TGTGCCAGCAGTGACGCGGAGACCTACGAGCAGTACTTC
TRBJ2-1	.	once	14	TRBV25-1	CASTRTSSYNEQFF	TGTGCCAGCACTAGAACTAGCTCCTACAATGAGCAGTTCTTC
TRBJ2-1	TRBD2	.	15	TRBV10-1	CASSPLLADYNEQFF	TGCGCCAGCAGCCCATTACTAGCGGACTACAATGAGCAGTTCTTC
TRBJ2-1	TRBD2	.	18	TRBV2	CASSEGGLAGAALNEQFF	TGTGCCAGCAGTGAAGGAGGACTAGCGGGGGCCGCCCTCAATGAGCAGTTCTTC
TRBJ1-4	.	.	16	TRBV7-9	CASSSPGGGENEKLFF	TGTGCCAGCAGCTCCCCTGGGGGAGGGGAAAATGAAAAACTGTTTTTT
TRBJ2-3	.	.	16	TRBV10-2	CASSVTAGRGLDTQYF	TGCGCCAGCAGTGTTACAGCAGGGAGAGGTCTGGATACGCAGTATTTT
TRBJ1-5	.	.	14	TRBV6-1	CASSVLDSNQPQHF	TGTGCCAGCAGTGTATTGGATAGCAATCAGCCCCAGCATTTT
TRBJ1-2	.	few	13	TRBV7-2	CASSVDANYGYTF	TGTGCCAGCAGCGTAGATGCTAACTATGGCTACACCTTC
TRBJ2-3	TRBD1	.	16	TRBV4-3	CASSQADRDLGDTQYF	TGCGCCAGCAGCCAAGCGGACAGGGACCTGGGAGATACGCAGTATTTT
TRBJ1-2	.	.	13	TRBV27	CASSLFQGSGYTF	TGTGCCAGCAGTTTATTTCAGGGATCCGGCTACACCTTC
TRBJ1-1	.	.	12	TRBV28	CASSLLWGEAFF	TGTGCCAGCAGTTTATTATGGGGGGAAGCTTTCTTT
TRBJ1-1	TRBD1	.	15	TRBV30	CAWSVPQGIGTEAFF	TGTGCCTGGAGTGTACCACAGGGGATAGGCACTGAAGCTTTCTTT
TRBJ1-2	.	.	13	TRBV18	CASSERSNYGYTF	TGTGCCAGCTCAGAGAGATCTAACTATGGCTACACCTTC
TRBJ2-7	.	.	15	TRBV14	CASSQDKDGFDEQYF	TGTGCCAGCAGCCAAGATAAAGACGGCTTCGACGAGCAGTACTTC
TRBJ1-2	TRBD1	.	15	TRBV28	CASSLLGQGNYGYTF	TGTGCCAGCAGTCTGCTCGGACAGGGGAACTATGGCTACACCTTC
TRBJ1-5	TRBD1	once	17	TRBV6-1	CASSESRRTGRNQPQHF	TGTGCCAGCAGTGAATCTCGCCGGACAGGGAGGAATCAGCCCCAGCATTTT
TRBJ1-4	.	.	16	TRBV4-3	CASSQDLGATNEKLFF	TGCGCCAGCAGCCAAGACCTGGGGGCAACTAATGAAAAACTGTTTTTT
TRBJ2-1	TRBD2	.	15	TRBV6-4	CASSDSGSSYNEQFF	TGTGCCAGCAGTGATAGCGGGAGCTCCTACAATGAGCAGTTCTTC
TRBJ1-1	.	few	14	TRBV7-9	CASSFGQGITEAFF	TGTGCCAGCAGCTTCGGTCAGGGGATCACTGAAGCTTTCTTT
TRBJ1-3	.	.	14	TRBV18	CASSPGSSGNTIYF	TGTGCCAGCTCACCCGGGAGCTCTGGAAACACCATATATTTT
TRBJ1-5	.	.	14	TRBV7-9	CASSLAGINQPQHF	TGTGCCAGCAGCTTAGCAGGGATCAATCAGCCCCAGCATTTT
TRBJ1-2	TRBD1	.	14	TRBV7-6	CASSLGGQARGYTF	TGTGCCAGCAGCTTAGGGGGACAGGCGAGAGGCTACACCTTC
TRBJ1-2	.	medium-sized	13	TRBV7-6	CASSLDPGGGYTF	TGTGCCAGCAGCTTAGATCCCGGGGGAGGCTACACCTTC
TRBJ1-2	.	.	10	TRBV21-1	CAPAARGYTF	TGTGCCCCTGCTGCGAGGGGCTACACCTTC
TRBJ2-3	.	.	15	TRBV5-6	CASRFTGLGTDTQYF	TGTGCCAGCAGGTTCACAGGGTTAGGGACAGATACGCAGTATTTT
TRBJ1-5	.	.	16	TRBV7-9	CASSLAMGDRNQPQHF	TGTGCCAGCAGCTTAGCGATGGGGGACCGCAATCAGCCCCAGCATTTT
TRBJ1-6	.	.	14	TRBV27	CASSSRQWNSPLHF	TGTGCCAGCAGTTCCAGACAGTGGAATTCACCCCTCCACTTT
TRBJ2-1	.	.	11	TRBV30	CAWSTRDEQFF	TGTGCCTGGAGTACACGGGATGAGCAGTTCTTC